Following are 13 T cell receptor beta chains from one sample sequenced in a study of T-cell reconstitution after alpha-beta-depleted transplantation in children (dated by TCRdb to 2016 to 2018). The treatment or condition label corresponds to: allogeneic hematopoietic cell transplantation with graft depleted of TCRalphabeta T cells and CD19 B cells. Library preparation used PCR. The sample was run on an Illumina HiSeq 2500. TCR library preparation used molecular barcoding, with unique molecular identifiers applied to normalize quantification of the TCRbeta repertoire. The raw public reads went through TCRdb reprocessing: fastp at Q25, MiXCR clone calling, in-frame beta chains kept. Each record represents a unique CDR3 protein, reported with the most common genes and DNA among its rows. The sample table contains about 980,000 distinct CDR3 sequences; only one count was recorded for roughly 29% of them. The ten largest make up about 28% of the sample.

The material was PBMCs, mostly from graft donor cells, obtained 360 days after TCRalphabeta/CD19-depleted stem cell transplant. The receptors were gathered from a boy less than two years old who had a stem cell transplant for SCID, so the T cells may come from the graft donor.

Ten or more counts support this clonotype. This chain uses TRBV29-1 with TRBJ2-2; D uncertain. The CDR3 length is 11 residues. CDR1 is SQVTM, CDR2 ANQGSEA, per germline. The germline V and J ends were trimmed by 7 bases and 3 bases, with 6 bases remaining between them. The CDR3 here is CSGGDTGELFF. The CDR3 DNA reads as TGCAGCGGTGGGGACACCGGGGAGCTGTTTTTT.

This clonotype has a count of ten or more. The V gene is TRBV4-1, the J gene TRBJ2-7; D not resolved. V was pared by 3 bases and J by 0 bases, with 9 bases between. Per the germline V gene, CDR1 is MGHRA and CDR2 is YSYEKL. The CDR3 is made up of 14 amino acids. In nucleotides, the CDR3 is TGCGCCAGCAGCCAGTCGGACCACTCCTACGAGCAGTACTTC. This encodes CASSQSDHSYEQYF.

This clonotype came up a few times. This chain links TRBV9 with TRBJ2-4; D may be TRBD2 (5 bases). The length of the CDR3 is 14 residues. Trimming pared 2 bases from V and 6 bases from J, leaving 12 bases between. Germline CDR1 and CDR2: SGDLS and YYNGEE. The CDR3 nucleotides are TGTGCCAGCAGCGTGAGAATAGAGGGAAACATTCAGTACTTC. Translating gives CASSVRIEGNIQYF.

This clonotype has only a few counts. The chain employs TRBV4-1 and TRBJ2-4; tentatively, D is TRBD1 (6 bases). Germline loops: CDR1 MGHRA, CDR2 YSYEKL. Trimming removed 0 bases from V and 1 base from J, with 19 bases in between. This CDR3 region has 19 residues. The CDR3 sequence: CASSQDDRRGSTAKNIQYF. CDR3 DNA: TGCGCCAGCAGCCAAGATGACAGGCGTGGGTCAACGGCCAAAAACATTCAGTACTTC.

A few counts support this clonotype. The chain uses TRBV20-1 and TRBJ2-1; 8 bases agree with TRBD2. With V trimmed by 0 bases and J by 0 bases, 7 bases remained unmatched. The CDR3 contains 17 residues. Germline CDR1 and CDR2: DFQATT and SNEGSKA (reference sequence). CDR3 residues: CSARDRTGGSSYNEQFF. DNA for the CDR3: TGCAGTGCTAGAGATAGGACGGGAGGGAGCTCCTACAATGAGCAGTTCTTC.

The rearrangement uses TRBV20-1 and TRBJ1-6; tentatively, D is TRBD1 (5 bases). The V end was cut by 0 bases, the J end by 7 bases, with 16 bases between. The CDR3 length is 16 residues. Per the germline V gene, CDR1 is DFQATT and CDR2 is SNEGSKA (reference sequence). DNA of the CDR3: TGCAGTGCTAGAGATCCGCGGAGGGGAATAAATTCACCCCTCCACTTT. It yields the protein CSARDPRRGINSPLHF.

In DNA form, the CDR3 reads TGTGCCAGCAGCTTAAGCCTAGCGGTGGAGACCCAGTACTTC. It yields the protein CASSLSLAVETQYF. The V call is TRBV13, the J call TRBJ2-5, with 7 bases lining up with TRBD2. Germline values: CDR1 PRHDT, CDR2 FYEKMQ (reference sequence). CDR3 size: 14 residues. V gave up 2 bases and J gave up 5 bases; unmatched junction bases: 5.

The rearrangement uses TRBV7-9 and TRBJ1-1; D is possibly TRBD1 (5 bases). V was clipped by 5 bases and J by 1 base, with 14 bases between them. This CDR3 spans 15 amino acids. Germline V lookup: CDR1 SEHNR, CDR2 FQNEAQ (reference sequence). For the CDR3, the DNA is TGTGCCAGCAGCGTGAATGGGGCAGAGAACACTGAAGCTTTCTTT. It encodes CASSVNGAENTEAFF.

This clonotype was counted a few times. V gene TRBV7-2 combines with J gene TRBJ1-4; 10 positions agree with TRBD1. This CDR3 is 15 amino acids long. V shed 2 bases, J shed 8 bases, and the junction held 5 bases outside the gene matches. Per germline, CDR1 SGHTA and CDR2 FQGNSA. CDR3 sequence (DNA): TGTGCCAGCAGCTTATGGGGACAGGGGAACGAAAAACTGTTTTTT. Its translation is CASSLWGQGNEKLFF.

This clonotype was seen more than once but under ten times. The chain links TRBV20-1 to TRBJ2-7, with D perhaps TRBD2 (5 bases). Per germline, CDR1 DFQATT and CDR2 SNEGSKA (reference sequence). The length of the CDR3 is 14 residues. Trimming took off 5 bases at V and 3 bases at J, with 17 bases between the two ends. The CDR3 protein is CSAASLASVYEQYF. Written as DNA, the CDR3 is TGCAGTGCTGCAAGCCTAGCATCCGTCTACGAGCAGTACTTC.

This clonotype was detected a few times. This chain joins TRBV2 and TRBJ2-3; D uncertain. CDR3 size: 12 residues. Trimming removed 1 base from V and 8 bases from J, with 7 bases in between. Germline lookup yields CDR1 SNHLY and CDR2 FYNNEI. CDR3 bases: TGTGCCAGCAGTGAAGTGGGTGGTACGCAGTATTTT. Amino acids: CASSEVGGTQYF.

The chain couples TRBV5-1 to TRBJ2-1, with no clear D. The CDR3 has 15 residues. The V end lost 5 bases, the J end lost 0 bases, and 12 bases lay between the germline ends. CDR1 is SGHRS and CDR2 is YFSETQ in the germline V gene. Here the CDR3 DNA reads TGCGCCAGCAGACTACTTGAGAGCTCCTACAATGAGCAGTTCTTC. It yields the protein CASRLLESSYNEQFF.

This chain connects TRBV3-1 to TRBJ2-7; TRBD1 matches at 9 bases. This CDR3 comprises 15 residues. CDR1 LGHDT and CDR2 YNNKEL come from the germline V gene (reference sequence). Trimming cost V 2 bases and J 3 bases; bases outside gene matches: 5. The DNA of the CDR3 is TGTGCCAGCAGCCAACTAAGGACAGGGGACTACGAGCAGTACTTC. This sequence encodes CASSQLRTGDYEQYF.